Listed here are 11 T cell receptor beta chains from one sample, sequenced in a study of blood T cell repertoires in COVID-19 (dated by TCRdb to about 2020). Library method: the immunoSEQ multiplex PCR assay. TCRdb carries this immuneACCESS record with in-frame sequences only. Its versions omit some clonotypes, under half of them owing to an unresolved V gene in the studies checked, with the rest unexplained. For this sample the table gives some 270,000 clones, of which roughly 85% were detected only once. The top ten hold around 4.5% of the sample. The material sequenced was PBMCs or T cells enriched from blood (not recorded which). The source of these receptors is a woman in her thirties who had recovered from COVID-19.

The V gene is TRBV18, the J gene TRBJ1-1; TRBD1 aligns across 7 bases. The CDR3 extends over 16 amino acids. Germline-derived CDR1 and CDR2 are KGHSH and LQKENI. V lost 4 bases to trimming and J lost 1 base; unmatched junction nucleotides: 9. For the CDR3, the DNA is TGTGCCAGCTCACGCCAACCGGGACAGAAGAACACTGAAGCTTTCTTT. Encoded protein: CASSRQPGQKNTEAFF.

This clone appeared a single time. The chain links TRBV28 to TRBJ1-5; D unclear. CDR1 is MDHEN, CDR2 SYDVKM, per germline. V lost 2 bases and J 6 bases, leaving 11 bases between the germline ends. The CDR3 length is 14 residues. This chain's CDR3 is CASSLRVEGQPQHF. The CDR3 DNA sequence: TGTGCCAGCAGTTTAAGAGTTGAGGGTCAGCCCCAGCATTTT.

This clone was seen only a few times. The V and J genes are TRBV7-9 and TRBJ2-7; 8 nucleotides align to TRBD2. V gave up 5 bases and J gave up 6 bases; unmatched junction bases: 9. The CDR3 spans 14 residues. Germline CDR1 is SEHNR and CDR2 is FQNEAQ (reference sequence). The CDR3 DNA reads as TGTGCCAGCAGCCCTAGGAGCGGGAGTCGCGAGCAGTACTTC. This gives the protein CASSPRSGSREQYF.

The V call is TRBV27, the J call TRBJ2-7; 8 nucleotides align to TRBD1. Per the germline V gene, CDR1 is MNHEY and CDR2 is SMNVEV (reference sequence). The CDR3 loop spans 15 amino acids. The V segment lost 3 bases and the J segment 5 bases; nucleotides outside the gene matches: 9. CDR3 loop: CASSFGRTGKDEQYF. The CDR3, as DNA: TGTGCCAGCAGTTTTGGGCGGACAGGGAAAGACGAGCAGTACTTC.

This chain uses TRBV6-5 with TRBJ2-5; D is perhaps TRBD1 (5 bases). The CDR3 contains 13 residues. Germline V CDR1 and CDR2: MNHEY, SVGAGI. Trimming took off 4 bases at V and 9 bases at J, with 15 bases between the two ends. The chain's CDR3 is CASSFVDLGAQYF. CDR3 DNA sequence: TGTGCCAGCAGTTTTGTGGACCTAGGGGCCCAGTACTTC.

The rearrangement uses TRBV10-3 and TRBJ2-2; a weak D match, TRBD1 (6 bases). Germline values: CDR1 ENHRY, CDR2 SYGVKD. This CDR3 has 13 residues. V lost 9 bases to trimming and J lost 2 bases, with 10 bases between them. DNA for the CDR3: TGTGCCATTGGGGACATAAACACCGGGGAGCTGTTTTTT. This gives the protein CAIGDINTGELFF.

CDR3 sequence reads: CASRRDRELRDNSPLHF. CDR3 in DNA: TGTGCCAGCAGAAGGGACAGGGAACTGAGGGATAATTCACCCCTCCACTTT. V is TRBV27 and J is TRBJ1-6; 9 bases agree with TRBD1. Germline V gene sequence: CDR1 MNHEY, CDR2 SMNVEV (reference sequence). CDR3 length: 17 residues. With 6 bases clipped from V and 5 bases from J, the junction kept 11 bases outside the gene matches.

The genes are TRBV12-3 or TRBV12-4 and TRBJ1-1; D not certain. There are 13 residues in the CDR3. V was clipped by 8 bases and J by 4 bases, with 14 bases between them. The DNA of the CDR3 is TGTGCCAGCTTTCCGGGGATAAGCACTGAAGCTTTCTTT. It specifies CASFPGISTEAFF.

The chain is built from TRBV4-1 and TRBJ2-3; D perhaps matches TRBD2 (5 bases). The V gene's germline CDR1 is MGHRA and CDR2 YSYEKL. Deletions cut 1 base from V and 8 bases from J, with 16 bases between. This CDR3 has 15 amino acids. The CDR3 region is CASSQVGTSSSTQYF. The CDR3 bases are TGCGCCAGCAGCCAAGTGGGCACTAGTTCATCTACGCAGTATTTT.

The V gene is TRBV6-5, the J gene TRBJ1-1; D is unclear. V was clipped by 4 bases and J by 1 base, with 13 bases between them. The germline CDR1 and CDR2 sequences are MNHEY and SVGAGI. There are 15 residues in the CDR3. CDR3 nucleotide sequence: TGTGCCAGCAGTTCTCTGACAATCTGGAACACTGAAGCTTTCTTT. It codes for CASSSLTIWNTEAFF.

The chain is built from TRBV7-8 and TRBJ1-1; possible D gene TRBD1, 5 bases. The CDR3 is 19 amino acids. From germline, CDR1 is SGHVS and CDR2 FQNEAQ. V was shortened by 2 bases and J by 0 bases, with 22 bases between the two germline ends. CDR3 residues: CASSLYPNVRQYMNTEAFF. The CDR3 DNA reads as TGTGCCAGCAGCTTATACCCCAATGTTAGACAGTACATGAACACTGAAGCTTTCTTT. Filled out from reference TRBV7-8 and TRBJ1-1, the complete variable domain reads GAGVSQSPRYKVAKRGQDVALRCDPISGHVSLFWYQQALGQGPEFLTYFQNEAQLDKSGLPSDRFFAERPEGSVSTLKIQRTQQEDSAVYLCASSLYPNVRQYMNTEAFFGQGTRLTVV.